This T cell receptor (beta chain) was observed in a study of T cells in localized non-small cell lung cancer. General observations from the study: T cell clonality was highest in uninvolved adjacent lung, above tumor. Adjacent lung was found to contain a median roughly 60 of the top 100 tumor clones. With higher T cell density in blood came longer overall survival.

CDR1 is MNHEY, CDR2 SVGAGI, per germline. The V gene lost 6 bases and the J gene lost 8 bases, with 19 bases spanning the gap. The CDR3 totals 14 residues. With regard to this clone: Its target is unknown.

Generated by immunoSEQ multiplex PCR, the TCRdb table keeps only in-frame clones and is missing some. The sample records 7,500 to 10,000 clones, around 90% being singletons. Material: peripheral blood, obtained before any cancer treatment. The clonotype was recovered from a male donor at least 60 years old with stage III squamous cell lung carcinoma. This chain uses TRBV6-5 with TRBJ1-2; D is possibly TRBD1 (5 bases). As DNA, the CDR3 is TGTGCCAGCAGCCCGGGGGTAGGCAGCTTCGGCTACACCTTC. This gives the protein CASSPGVGSFGYTF.